This TCR beta chain was recorded in a study of human T cells and chemical hapten exposure. In the library, unique molecular identifiers were attached to individual cDNA molecules. Each CDR3 protein is one row after TCRdb ran MiXCR on the RACE reads. The table has roughly 120,000 distinct CDR3 sequences, roughly an eighth seen once; the top ten hold roughly 0.92%. Time point denoted: patch test 1, 2 weeks after DPC sensitization. Documented treatment: therapeutic diphenylcyclopropenone sensitization with weekly scalp DPC. Germline values: CDR1 MNHNY, CDR2 SVGAGI (reference sequence). V trimming: 2 bases; J trimming: 4 bases; junction bases outside the gene matches: 4. There are 14 residues in the CDR3.

Sample: whole blood, taken in connection with sensitization to the hapten diphenylcyclopropenone (DPC). The genes are TRBV6-6 and TRBJ1-1; 7 nucleotides agree with TRBD1. The source is a man aged 18 to 29 with alopecia areata. Some clones in this sample may be carry-over from other donors' samples. Here the CDR3 DNA reads TGTGCCAGCAGTTACCCAGGGGGTGGCACTGAAGCTTTCTTT. It codes for CASSYPGGGTEAFF.